A single sample gave rise to the 3 T cell receptor beta chains below, sequenced in a study of response to subunit inactivated influenza vaccine. TCRdb independently ran MiXCR on the RT-PCR reads; one entry per CDR3 protein. The sample carries roughly 650,000 distinct CDR3 sequences, 14% recorded once. The sequencing here drew on PBMCs from blood, taken 14 days before vaccination. These receptors were taken from a man between 45 and 60 years old who received an inactivated influenza vaccine.

Details on this clonotype: A read error may account for a junction end that differs from germline. The chain recombines TRBV20-1 with TRBJ1-6; D uncertain. The CDR3 contains 14 residues. The germline V gene has CDR1 DFQATT and CDR2 SNEGSKA (reference sequence). CDR3 DNA sequence: TGCAGTGCTCTCGCCCCAGGCCTTAATTCACCACTCCACTTT. Protein: CSALAPGLNSPLHF.

The V and J genes are TRBV6-1 and TRBJ2-1; weak D call: TRBD1 (5 bases). The CDR3 sequence is 15 residues long. V shed 5 bases and J shed 4 bases, with 15 bases lying between them. From germline, CDR1 is MNHNS and CDR2 SASEGT. The CDR3 sequence: CASSRESRVYNEQFF. The DNA of the CDR3 is TGTGCCAGCAGTAGAGAATCCAGGGTATACAATGAGCAGTTCTTC.

This clonotype was seen repeatedly, ten times or more. The chain recombines TRBV5-1 with TRBJ2-7; TRBD1 aligns across 7 bases. This CDR3 comprises 14 residues. Germline V lookup: CDR1 SGHRS, CDR2 YFSETQ. V was pared by 3 bases and J by 2 bases, with 5 bases of the junction left unmatched. Here the CDR3 DNA reads TGCGCCAGCAGCTCGGGACAGAGAACCTACGAGCAGTACTTC. Encoded protein: CASSSGQRTYEQYF.